The 22 T cell receptor beta chains reported below all come from one sample, sequenced in a study of PD-1 blockade in classical Hodgkin lymphoma. Profiling relied on immunoSEQ multiplex PCR, and the TCRdb table lists in-frame clones only, not all of them. Of some 17,000 clones listed, roughly 65% are singletons. The time point denotes: cycle 4 day 1 (C4D1), after less than 7 weeks of nivolumab. Relapses following autologous stem cell transplantation were seen in all patients, with brentuximab vedotin exposure varying. The CD4+ T cells used were purified from thawed PBMCs through magnetic negative selection. Sample: CD4+ T cells from blood, taken before the fourth cycle of nivolumab. These TCRs come from a human donor with classical Hodgkin lymphoma.

A remark on this clone: Other nucleotide sequences in the sample specify the same CDR3. The chain combines TRBV7-2 with TRBJ1-2, with TRBD1 matching 8 bases. The CDR3 has 13 amino acids. Germline V gene data show CDR1 as SGHTA and CDR2 as FQGNSA. V gave up 4 bases and J gave up 4 bases; unmatched junction bases: 2. Here the CDR3 DNA reads TGTGCCAGCAGCTCAGGACAGGGCTATGGCTACACCTTC. It is translated as CASSSGQGYGYTF.

The CDR3 DNA reads as TGTGCCAGCAGCGTAGGATTAGTAGGTGGGGGGCCATCCTACAATGAGCAGTTCTTC. It yields the protein CASSVGLVGGGPSYNEQFF. V gene TRBV9 combines with J gene TRBJ2-1; D tentatively fits TRBD1 or TRBD2 (6 bases each). V lost 0 bases and J 1 base, leaving 20 bases between the germline ends. Germline V gene data show CDR1 as SGDLS and CDR2 as YYNGEE. CDR3 length: 19 amino acids. The full variable domain, completed using reference TRBV9 and TRBJ2-1, is DSGVTQTPKHLITATGQRVTLRCSPRSGDLSVYWYQQSLDQGLQFLIQYYNGEERAKGNILERFSAQQFPDLHSELNLSSLELGDSALYFCASSVGLVGGGPSYNEQFFGPGTRLTVL.

This clone was counted once. The V gene is TRBV7-9, the J gene TRBJ2-1; maybe TRBD2 (6 bases). The CDR3 loop spans 16 amino acids. Germline assignment: CDR1 SEHNR and CDR2 FQNEAQ (reference sequence). The V end lost 3 bases, the J end lost 5 bases, and 17 bases lay between the germline ends. CDR3 DNA sequence: TGTGCCAGCAGCTTGGGGCAGGGTGGGACTGACAATGAGCAGTTCTTC. It yields the protein CASSLGQGGTDNEQFF.

The V gene is TRBV30, the J gene TRBJ1-1; the D is unclear. Germline V lookup: CDR1 GTSNPN, CDR2 SVGIG (reference sequence). Trimming removed 0 bases from V and 12 bases from J, with 14 bases in between. There are 12 residues in the CDR3. CDR3 DNA sequence: TGTGCCTGGAGTGTAAACAGCGACAAGACTTTCTTT. This encodes CAWSVNSDKTFF.

The V call is TRBV10-3, the J call TRBJ2-2, with 8 bases fitting TRBD1. CDR1 and CDR2 (germline): ENHRY, SYGVKD. The V gene end was trimmed by 6 bases and the J gene end by 1 base; junction bases not matched to a gene: 4. This CDR3 has 15 residues. In DNA, the CDR3 is TGTGCCATCAGGACCGGGACAGGGAACACCGGGGAGCTGTTTTTT. This translates into CAIRTGTGNTGELFF.

The chain is built from TRBV29-1 and TRBJ2-1; no firm D call. The CDR3 has 15 residues. Germline V gene data show CDR1 as SQVTM and CDR2 as ANQGSEA. V shed 7 bases and J shed 7 bases, with 23 bases lying between them. CDR3: CSAVRAERAWNEQFF. The CDR3 nucleotides are TGCAGCGCTGTCCGGGCCGAACGGGCATGGAATGAGCAGTTCTTC.

The chain employs TRBV7-9 and TRBJ2-1; TRBD2 aligns across 8 bases. The CDR3 extends over 15 amino acids. Looked up from germline, CDR1 is SEHNR and CDR2 is FQNEAQ (reference sequence). After removal of 1 base from V and 6 bases from J, the junction contained 5 bases not matched to a gene. The CDR3 loop is CASSLGRTSPNEQFF. In DNA, the CDR3 is TGTGCCAGCAGCTTAGGGCGGACTAGCCCCAATGAGCAGTTCTTC.

The chain carries TRBV2 and TRBJ2-7; D is unresolved. With 8 bases removed from V and 2 bases from J, the gap between germline ends came to 10 bases. CDR1 is SNHLY and CDR2 is FYNNEI in the germline V gene. The CDR3 loop spans 12 amino acids. The CDR3 region has the DNA TGTGCCAGCGGGCTAGGACCCTACGAGCAGTACTTC. As protein: CASGLGPYEQYF.

V and J are TRBV19 and TRBJ2-1; 12 bases align to TRBD2. The germline V gene encodes CDR1 LNHDA and CDR2 SQIVND (reference sequence). The CDR3 length is 16 residues. The junction had 8 bases not matched to a gene; V was cut back by 4 bases and J by 7 bases. The DNA for the CDR3 is TGTGCCAGTAGTACTCAGACTAGCGGGAGTTGGAATGAGCAGTTCTTC. It encodes CASSTQTSGSWNEQFF.

The gene calls are TRBV11-2 and TRBJ2-1; D not resolved. The CDR3 contains 15 residues. Germline CDR1 SGHAT, CDR2 FQNNGV. Between the trimmed V and J ends, which lost 5 bases and 0 bases, there was a span of 11 bases. DNA of the CDR3: TGTGCCAGCAGCCTTACTTCGAGCTCCTACAATGAGCAGTTCTTC. It codes for CASSLTSSSYNEQFF.

This clone was counted a few times. The DNA of the CDR3 is TGTGCCAGCAGCCTAGGGGGGGCTGGGGGCTACACCTTC. Translation gives CASSLGGAGGYTF. This chain connects TRBV11-2 to TRBJ1-2; the D gene is possibly TRBD1 (6 bases). Trimming pared 5 bases from V and 8 bases from J, leaving 15 bases between. Germline V gives CDR1 SGHAT, CDR2 FQNNGV. This CDR3 contains 13 residues.

The chain couples TRBV6-1 to TRBJ1-1, with D possibly matching TRBD1 (5 bases). V lost 2 bases, J lost 0 bases, and 10 bases lay in between. CDR3 size: 15 residues. Per the germline V gene, CDR1 is MNHNS and CDR2 is SASEGT. The CDR3 DNA reads TGTGCCAGCAGTGAATGGGGCTATATGAACACTGAAGCTTTCTTT. Protein sequence: CASSEWGYMNTEAFF.

This chain joins TRBV19 and TRBJ1-1; D remains ambiguous. The CDR3 runs to 14 residues. Trimming shortened V by 1 base and J by 1 base, and 7 bases separated the two germline ends. Germline V gene data show CDR1 as LNHDA and CDR2 as SQIVND (reference sequence). As DNA, the CDR3 is TGTGCCAGTAGTATAGGGTACGCGAACACTGAAGCTTTCTTT. It yields the protein CASSIGYANTEAFF.

The rearrangement joins TRBV5-6 to TRBJ1-2; 8 bases agree with TRBD1. Trimming cost V 2 bases and J 8 bases; bases outside gene matches: 5. CDR1 is SGHDT, CDR2 YYEEEE, per germline. This CDR3 spans 13 amino acids. The CDR3 DNA follows: TGTGCCAGCAGCTTCGGACAGGGAGGGGGCTACACCTTC. This sequence encodes CASSFGQGGGYTF.

The chain joins TRBV10-3 to TRBJ2-5; TRBD1 matches 10 bases. J was trimmed by 4 bases and V by 2 bases; bases with no gene match: 13. Germline CDR1 reads ENHRY; CDR2 reads SYGVKD. The CDR3 is 18 residues long. The CDR3 region has the DNA TGTGCCATCAGTGAGCCTAAACCTGGACAGGGGGACCGAGAGACCCAGTACTTC. Its translation: CAISEPKPGQGDRETQYF.

This clone has more than one count but fewer than ten. Other DNA sequences from this sample encode an identical CDR3 as well. The chain employs TRBV9 and TRBJ2-7; D is uncertain. Germline V gene sequence: CDR1 SGDLS, CDR2 YYNGEE. Between the trimmed V and J ends, which lost 2 bases and 1 base, there was a span of 10 bases. This CDR3 region has 14 residues. This CDR3 reads CASSVGRSSYEQYF. CDR3 nucleotide sequence: TGTGCCAGCAGCGTGGGCAGGAGTTCCTACGAGCAGTACTTC. Supplemented by reference TRBV9 and TRBJ2-7, the full variable domain reads DSGVTQTPKHLITATGQRVTLRCSPRSGDLSVYWYQQSLDQGLQFLIQYYNGEERAKGNILERFSAQQFPDLHSELNLSSLELGDSALYFCASSVGRSSYEQYFGPGTRLTVT.

The CDR3 nucleotides are TGTGCCAGCAGCACCGGGACAGGGAACACAGATACGCAGTATTTT. It is translated as CASSTGTGNTDTQYF. This chain connects TRBV7-9 to TRBJ2-3, with 9 bases lining up with TRBD1. The CDR3 loop spans 15 amino acids. Germline lookup yields CDR1 SEHNR and CDR2 FQNEAQ (reference sequence). V shed 5 bases, J shed 2 bases, and the junction held 5 bases outside the gene matches.

A single count supports this clone. The chain carries TRBV15 and TRBJ2-3; D is perhaps TRBD2 (6 bases). The V gene's germline CDR1 is LNHNV and CDR2 YYDKDF (reference sequence). With 4 bases removed from V and 0 bases from J, the gap between germline ends came to 17 bases. The CDR3 runs 17 residues. This CDR3 reads CATSKTGTLLSTDTQYF. Here the CDR3 DNA reads TGTGCCACCAGCAAAACCGGGACTCTCCTCAGCACAGATACGCAGTATTTT.

The chain links TRBV7-6 to TRBJ2-6; D gene uncertain. The CDR3 runs 16 residues. Germline V gives CDR1 SGHVS, CDR2 FNYEAQ. V lost 4 bases, J lost 0 bases, and 10 bases lay in between. CDR3 residues: CASSSESISGANVLTF. CDR3 DNA sequence: TGTGCCAGCAGCTCCGAGAGCATCTCTGGGGCCAACGTCCTGACTTTC.

This clone occurred once. The V and J genes are TRBV30 and TRBJ1-4; D may be TRBD1 (5 bases). Germline V lookup: CDR1 GTSNPN, CDR2 SVGIG (reference sequence). The CDR3 extends over 13 amino acids. V dropped 4 bases and J dropped 1 base, with 7 bases sitting between them. The CDR3 DNA is TGTGCCTGGACAGGGCGAACTAATGAAAAACTGTTTTTT. This translates into CAWTGRTNEKLFF.

This clone qualifies as medium-sized. The genes are TRBV11-2 and TRBJ2-7; possibly TRBD1 or TRBD2 for D (5 bases each). This CDR3 contains 14 residues. CDR1 SGHAT and CDR2 FQNNGV come from the germline V gene. V was pared by 5 bases and J by 2 bases, with 13 bases between. The CDR3 nucleotides are TGTGCCAGCAGCATCCGGGACCGAGCCTACGAGCAGTACTTC. Protein product: CASSIRDRAYEQYF.

This clone was seen a single time. The chain employs TRBV5-5 and TRBJ2-5; possibly TRBD1 or TRBD2 for D (5 bases each). CDR1 is SGHKS and CDR2 is YYEKEE in the germline V gene (reference sequence). This CDR3 contains 11 residues. V was clipped by 4 bases and J by 4 bases, with 5 bases between them. CDR3 residues: CASSGGETQYF. CDR3 DNA: TGTGCCAGCAGCGGGGGAGAGACCCAGTACTTC.